This TCR beta chain was captured by sequencing in a study of blood T cells in healthy people across ages. Study-wide findings and caveats: Correlation between TCR beta diversity and naive T cell percentage was strong.

Each donor had around 9.8 milliliters of peripheral blood drawn. Turning to this clonotype: The antigen remains unidentified. The junction departs from the called germline gene at one end, perhaps through a read error.

It was with a sample-barcoded 5' primer and a J-beta primer mix that a second PCR of about 6 to 12 cycles was run. TCRdb itself ran the 5' RACE reads through MiXCR, one entry per CDR3 protein. The repertoire holds approximately 1.5 million distinct CDR3 sequences, with about 31% as singletons. This CDR3 spans 15 amino acids. CDR1 LGHDT and CDR2 YNNKEL come from the germline V gene (reference sequence). This TCR was sampled from a woman aged 25 to 39 in good health. Sequenced input: blood. The genes are TRBV3-1 and TRBJ2-3; D gene unclear. The CDR3 sequence: CASSQAWAGKDPQYF. In DNA form, the CDR3 reads TGTGCCAGCAGCCAAGCTTGGGCCGGAAAAGATCCGCAGTATTTT.